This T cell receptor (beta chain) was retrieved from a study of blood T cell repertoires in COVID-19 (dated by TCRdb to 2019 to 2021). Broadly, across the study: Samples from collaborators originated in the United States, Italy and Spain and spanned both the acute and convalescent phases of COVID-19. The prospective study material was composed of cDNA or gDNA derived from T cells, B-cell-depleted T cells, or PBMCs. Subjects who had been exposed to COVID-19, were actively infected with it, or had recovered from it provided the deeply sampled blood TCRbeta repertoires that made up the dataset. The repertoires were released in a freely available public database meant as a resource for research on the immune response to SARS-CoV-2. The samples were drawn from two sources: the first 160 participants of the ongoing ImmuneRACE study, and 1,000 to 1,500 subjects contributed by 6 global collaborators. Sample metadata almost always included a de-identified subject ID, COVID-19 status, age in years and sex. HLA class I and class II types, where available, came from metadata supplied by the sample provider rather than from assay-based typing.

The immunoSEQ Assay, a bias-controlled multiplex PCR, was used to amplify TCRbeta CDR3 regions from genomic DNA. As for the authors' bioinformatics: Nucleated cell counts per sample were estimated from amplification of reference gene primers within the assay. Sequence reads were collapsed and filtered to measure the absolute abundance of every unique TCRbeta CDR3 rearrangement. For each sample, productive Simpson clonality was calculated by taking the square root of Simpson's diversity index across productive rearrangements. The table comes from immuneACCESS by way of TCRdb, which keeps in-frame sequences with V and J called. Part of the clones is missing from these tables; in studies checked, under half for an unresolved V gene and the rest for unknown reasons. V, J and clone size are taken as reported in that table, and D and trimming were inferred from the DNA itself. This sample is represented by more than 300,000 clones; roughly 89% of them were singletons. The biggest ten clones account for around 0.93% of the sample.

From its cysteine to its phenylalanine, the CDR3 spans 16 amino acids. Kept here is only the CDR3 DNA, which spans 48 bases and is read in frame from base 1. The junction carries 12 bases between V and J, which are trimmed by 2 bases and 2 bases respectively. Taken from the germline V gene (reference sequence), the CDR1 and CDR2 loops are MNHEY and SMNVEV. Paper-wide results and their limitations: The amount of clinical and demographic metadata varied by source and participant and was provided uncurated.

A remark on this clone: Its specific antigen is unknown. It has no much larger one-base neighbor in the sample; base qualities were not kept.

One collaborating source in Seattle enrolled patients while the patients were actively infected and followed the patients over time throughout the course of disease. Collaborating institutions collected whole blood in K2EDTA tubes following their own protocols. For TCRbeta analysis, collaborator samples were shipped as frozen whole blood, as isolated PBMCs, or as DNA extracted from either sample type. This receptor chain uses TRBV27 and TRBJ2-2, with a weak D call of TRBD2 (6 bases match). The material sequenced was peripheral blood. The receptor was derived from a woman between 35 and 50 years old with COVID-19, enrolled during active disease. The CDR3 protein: CASSLRLVINTGELFF. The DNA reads TGTGCCAGCAGTTTACGACTAGTGATCAACACCGGGGAGCTGTTTTTT.